This TCR beta chain was identified during a study of T cell responses to AZD1222 COVID-19 vaccine. General study results and limits: Most donors were white British, females outnumbered males, and clonal diversity was possibly underestimated.

For this clone: Its antigen remains unknown.

Method: immunoSEQ multiplex PCR; TCRdb's copy keeps in-frame clones and lacks some. The data contain 150,000 to 200,000 clones, 94% of them singletons. This CDR3 spans 13 amino acids. Germline CDR1 and CDR2: SGHTA and FQGNSA. Trimming shortened V by 3 bases and J by 11 bases, and 15 bases separated the two germline ends. Pooling was applied to second doses at about 4 or about 12 weeks. This TCR was sampled from an adult who received the AZD1222 COVID-19 vaccine. Sequenced here: peripheral blood, sampled 28 days after the second AZD1222 dose. The chain combines TRBV7-2 with TRBJ2-3; weak D call: TRBD1 (7 bases). CDR3 nucleotide sequence: TGTGCCAGCAGCTTGGCGGCAGGGGGAGGGCAGTATTTT. This translates into CASSLAAGGGQYF. Full variable domain (rest looked up from reference TRBV7-2 and TRBJ2-3): GAGVSQSPSNKVTEKGKDVELRCDPISGHTALYWYRQSLGQGLEFLIYFQGNSAPDKSGLPSDRFSAERTGGSVSTLTIQRTQQEDSAVYLCASSLAAGGGQYFGPGTRLTVL.